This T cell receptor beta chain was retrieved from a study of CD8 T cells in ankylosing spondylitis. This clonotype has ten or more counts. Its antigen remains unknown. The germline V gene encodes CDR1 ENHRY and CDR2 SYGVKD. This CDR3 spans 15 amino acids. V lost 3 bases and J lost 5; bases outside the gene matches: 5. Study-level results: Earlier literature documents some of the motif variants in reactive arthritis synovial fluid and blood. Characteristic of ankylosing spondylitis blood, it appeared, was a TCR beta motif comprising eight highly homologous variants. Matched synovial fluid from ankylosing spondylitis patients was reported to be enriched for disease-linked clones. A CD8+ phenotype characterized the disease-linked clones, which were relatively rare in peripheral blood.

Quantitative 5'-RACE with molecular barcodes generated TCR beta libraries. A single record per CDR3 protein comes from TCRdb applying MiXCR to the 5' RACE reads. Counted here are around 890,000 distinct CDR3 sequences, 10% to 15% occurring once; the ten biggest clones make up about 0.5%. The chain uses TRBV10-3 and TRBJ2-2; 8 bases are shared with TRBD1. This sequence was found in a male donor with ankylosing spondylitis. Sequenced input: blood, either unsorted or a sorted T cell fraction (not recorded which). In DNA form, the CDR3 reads TGTGCCATCAGTGATGGACAGGGTGGGACCGGGGAGCTGTTTTTT. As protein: CAISDGQGGTGELFF.